These 29 T cell receptor beta chains originate from one sample sequenced in a study of T-cell reconstitution after alpha-beta-depleted transplantation in children. TCRbeta library construction was performed incorporating unique molecular identifiers. TCRdb itself ran the PCR reads through MiXCR, one entry per CDR3 protein. The sample has about 1,000,000 distinct CDR3 sequences, less than 30% seen once. The sequencing here drew on PBMCs, mostly from graft donor cells, taken 360 days after TCRalphabeta/CD19-depleted stem cell transplant. The source is a boy younger than two who had a stem cell transplant for SCID, so the T cells may come from the graft donor.

This clonotype was observed a handful of times. The V gene is TRBV24-1, the J gene TRBJ2-3, with TRBD2 identical over 14 bases. The CDR3 length is 17 residues. The germline CDR1 and CDR2 sequences are KGHDR and SFDVKD. V shed 8 bases, J shed 2 bases, and the junction held 8 bases outside the gene matches. CDR3 DNA: TGTGCCACCATTGCAGGGACTAGCGGGGGACTCACAGATACGCAGTATTTT. The encoded protein is CATIAGTSGGLTDTQYF.

This clonotype was seen more than once but under ten times. The V and J genes are TRBV18 and TRBJ2-1; TRBD1 matches 7 bases. Germline V CDR1 and CDR2: KGHSH, LQKENI. The length of the CDR3 is 14 residues. V lost 3 bases and J lost 5; bases outside the gene matches: 4. CDR3 protein: CASSPRTGNNEQFF. Here the CDR3 DNA reads TGTGCCAGCTCACCTAGGACAGGCAACAATGAGCAGTTCTTC.

The chain has TRBV7-8 and TRBJ2-1; D remains ambiguous. Germline assignment: CDR1 SGHVS and CDR2 FQNEAQ. V was shortened by 5 bases and J by 6 bases, with 14 bases between the two germline ends. The CDR3 extends over 14 amino acids. The CDR3 DNA reads as TGTGCCAGCAGCCAAATAGGTACTATCAATGAGCAGTTCTTC. Translating gives CASSQIGTINEQFF.

Remarks on this clonotype: One end of the junction does not line up with germline, which may come from a read error. V usage is TRBV5-6 and J usage is TRBJ1-2, with 7 bases lining up with TRBD1. CDR3 size: 14 residues. The germline V gene encodes CDR1 SGHDT and CDR2 YYEEEE. Written as DNA, the CDR3 is TGTGCCAGCAGCTGGAAGGCATGGACAGGTTGGGAGCTCTTC. This encodes CASSWKAWTGWELF.

This clonotype turned up a few times. V and J are TRBV5-1 and TRBJ2-7, with 7 bases aligning to TRBD1. This CDR3 has 14 amino acids. CDR1 and CDR2 (germline): SGHRS, YFSETQ. Trimming took 3 bases from V and 6 from J; bases not matched to a gene: 9. The DNA of the CDR3 is TGCGCCAGCAGCTCGTCGACAGGGTGGTTCGAGCAGTACTTC. This sequence encodes CASSSSTGWFEQYF.

In regard to this clonotype: No conserved phenylalanine or tryptophan ends this CDR3, so it is likely a read error. This chain links TRBV29-1 with TRBJ1-1; tentatively, D is TRBD1 (6 bases). The CDR3 consists of 15 residues. V was trimmed by 4 bases and J by 0 bases, leaving 15 bases between them. Germline V gene lookup returns CDR1 SQVTM and CDR2 ANQGSEA. The CDR3 nucleotides are TGCAGCGTTGCCGCCTGGACAGATATGAACACTGAAGCTTTCTCT. It encodes CSVAAWTDMNTEAFS.

V gene TRBV20-1 combines with J gene TRBJ2-7; D is ambiguous. Trimming stripped 0 bases from V and 2 bases from J, with 17 bases between. CDR1 and CDR2 from the germline V gene are DFQATT and SNEGSKA (reference sequence). The CDR3 consists of 16 residues. CDR3 coding DNA: TGCAGTGCTAGAGATCGGGTGAGATCCCCTACCTACGAGCAGTACTTC. It codes for CSARDRVRSPTYEQYF.

The chain recombines TRBV15 with TRBJ2-4; D remains unclear. V gave up 8 bases and J gave up 3 bases, with 8 bases separating them. CDR1 is LNHNV, CDR2 YYDKDF, per germline (reference sequence). The CDR3 covers 12 residues. The CDR3 reads CATVDGKNIQYF. The CDR3 DNA sequence: TGTGCCACCGTGGACGGCAAAAACATTCAGTACTTC.

This clonotype was counted between two and nine times. This chain joins TRBV15 and TRBJ1-6; D gene uncertain. V was clipped by 6 bases and J by 5 bases, with 11 bases between them. The length of the CDR3 is 14 residues. Germline loops: CDR1 LNHNV, CDR2 YYDKDF (reference sequence). The CDR3 DNA is TGTGCCACCAGATTAACCGGAAATAATTCACCCCTCCACTTT. This translates into CATRLTGNNSPLHF.

Written as DNA, the CDR3 is TGTGCCAGCAGTTTAGGCGTCCCGGGGGGACTAGCGGGGGGCCAGGTTTTGTACGAGCAGTACTTC. It translates to CASSLGVPGGLAGGQVLYEQYF. The chain is built from TRBV12-3 or TRBV12-4 and TRBJ2-7; 15 positions match TRBD2. V shed 1 base, J shed 4 bases, and the junction held 20 bases outside the gene matches. This CDR3 is built from 22 residues.

The chain combines TRBV12-3 or TRBV12-4 with TRBJ1-1, with 7 bases identical to TRBD1. V dropped 6 bases and J dropped 4; count of bases not matched to a gene: 5. This CDR3 region has 13 residues. This CDR3 is CASRSDRFTEAFF. The DNA of the CDR3 is TGTGCCAGCAGATCGGACAGGTTCACTGAAGCTTTCTTT.

There are a few counts of this clonotype. This chain connects TRBV5-1 to TRBJ2-1; 7 positions match TRBD1. CDR1 SGHRS and CDR2 YFSETQ come from the germline V gene. CDR3 length: 13 residues. V shed 4 bases, J shed 7 bases, and the junction held 5 bases outside the gene matches. CDR3 sequence (DNA): TGCGCCAGCAGCATAAAGACAGGGAATGAGCAGTTCTTC. As protein: CASSIKTGNEQFF.

The CDR3 sequence: CASSELTVNQPQHF. The CDR3 DNA follows: TGTGCCAGCAGTGAATTGACAGTTAATCAGCCCCAGCATTTT. The rearrangement joins TRBV25-1 to TRBJ1-5, with a tentative D call TRBD1 (5 bases). CDR1 MGHDK and CDR2 SYGVNS come from the germline V gene. The CDR3 consists of 14 residues. V shed 1 base and J shed 4 bases, with 8 bases lying between them.

The chain recombines TRBV5-1 with TRBJ2-1; the match to TRBD1 covers 7 bases. Per the germline V gene, CDR1 is SGHRS and CDR2 is YFSETQ. This CDR3 comprises 14 residues. Trimming took 0 bases from V and 8 from J; bases not matched to a gene: 5. The CDR3: CASSLGRGLDEQFF. The CDR3 nucleotides are TGCGCCAGCAGCTTGGGTAGGGGGCTCGATGAGCAGTTCTTC.

This clonotype was picked up a small number of times. V and J are TRBV4-1 and TRBJ1-1; D is uncertain. This CDR3 region has 15 residues. The V gene's germline CDR1 is MGHRA and CDR2 YSYEKL. V was trimmed by 1 base and J by 3 bases, leaving 12 bases between them. CDR3 loop: CASSQVRSHDTEAFF. The CDR3 DNA sequence: TGCGCCAGCAGCCAAGTCCGGTCTCACGACACTGAAGCTTTCTTT.

The gene calls are TRBV20-1 and TRBJ2-7, with D unclear. There are 15 residues in the CDR3. Between the trimmed V and J ends, which lost 0 bases and 3 bases, there was a span of 15 bases. CDR1 DFQATT and CDR2 SNEGSKA come from the germline V gene (reference sequence). Here the CDR3 reads CSARDIRWALYEQYF. The CDR3 DNA reads TGCAGTGCTAGAGATATCCGCTGGGCCCTCTACGAGCAGTACTTC.

This clonotype has just a few counts. This chain links TRBV2 with TRBJ1-2; D uncertain. From germline, CDR1 is SNHLY and CDR2 FYNNEI. V lost 3 bases to trimming and J lost 4 bases, with 9 bases between them. CDR3 length: 13 amino acids. CDR3 loop: CASSDSQFYGYTF. CDR3 nucleotides: TGTGCCAGCAGTGACAGCCAGTTCTATGGCTACACCTTC.

This clonotype was counted ten times or more. This chain joins TRBV12-3 or TRBV12-4 and TRBJ2-5; D unclear. Trimming took 5 bases from V and 4 from J, leaving 8 bases between them. The CDR3 sequence is 12 residues long. In nucleotides, the CDR3 is TGTGCCAGCAGTGCCCTATTAGAGACCCAGTACTTC. Protein sequence: CASSALLETQYF.

V and J are TRBV12-3 or TRBV12-4 and TRBJ2-3; 8 bases line up with TRBD2. The J segment lost 2 bases and the V segment lost 3 bases, leaving 7 bases of the junction unmatched. The CDR3 runs to 16 residues. CDR3 nucleotides: TGTGCCAGCAGTTTGCAGCGGGGGCCCTTCACAGATACGCAGTATTTT. Protein sequence: CASSLQRGPFTDTQYF.

In DNA, the CDR3 is TGTGCCAGCAGCTTAATGCACACCGGGGAGCTGTTTTTT. Protein: CASSLMHTGELFF. This sequence joins TRBV7-3 and TRBJ2-2; D gene unclear. CDR1 is SGHTA, CDR2 FQGTGA, per germline. V was clipped by 1 base and J by 3 bases, with 3 bases between them. The CDR3 covers 13 residues.

This clonotype was found a few times. The V call is TRBV20-1, the J call TRBJ1-4; TRBD1 aligns across 8 bases. Germline V gives CDR1 DFQATT, CDR2 SNEGSKA (reference sequence). Unmatched junction bases numbered 2, after V lost 5 bases and J lost 3 bases. CDR3 length: 13 amino acids. This CDR3 reads CSARQGPNEKLFF. CDR3 DNA: TGCAGTGCTCGACAGGGGCCTAATGAAAAACTGTTTTTT.

The J gene is TRBJ2-7, the V gene TRBV24-1; D gene unclear. V lost 0 bases and J 7 bases, leaving 3 bases between the germline ends. This CDR3 contains 11 residues. Germline CDR1 KGHDR, CDR2 SFDVKD. The CDR3 DNA reads as TGTGCCACCAGTGATTTGTTGGAGCAGTACTTC. Translated: CATSDLLEQYF.

In its sample, this clonotype was seen a few times. The chain employs TRBV5-1 and TRBJ2-5, with D possibly being TRBD1 or TRBD2 (5 bases each). The germline CDR1 and CDR2 sequences are SGHRS and YFSETQ. Trimming took 0 bases from V and 3 from J, leaving 12 bases between them. The CDR3 runs 15 residues. CDR3 coding DNA: TGCGCCAGCAGCTTGGGGGACCAGTGGAAAGAGACCCAGTACTTC. It encodes CASSLGDQWKETQYF.

In its sample, this clonotype was seen once. The gene calls are TRBV23-1 and TRBJ2-3, with 7 bases matching TRBD2. TRBV23-1 is reported as an ORF; its role is uncertain. There are 14 residues in the CDR3. V was pared by 6 bases and J by 3 bases, with 6 bases of the junction left unmatched. DNA of the CDR3: TGCGCCAGCAGGGCGGCGGGGGAGACAGATACGCAGTATTTT. Translated, it gives CASRAAGETDTQYF.

This clonotype was counted only a few times. This chain links TRBV7-4 with TRBJ2-5; 10 positions agree with TRBD1. The V segment lost 1 base and the J segment 5 bases; nucleotides outside the gene matches: 16. The CDR3 totals 19 residues. The V gene's germline CDR1 is SGHVT and CDR2 SQSDAQ. The CDR3 nucleotides read TGTGCCAGCAGCTTAGAACTGAACGGGCGACAGGGGGCGCGTGAGACCCAGTACTTC. Translation: CASSLELNGRQGARETQYF.

The CDR3 sequence: CASSLGPIGGKPYEQYF. The CDR3 coding sequence is TGCGCCAGCAGCTTGGGCCCTATCGGGGGAAAGCCCTACGAGCAGTACTTC. V and J are TRBV5-1 and TRBJ2-7; weak D call: TRBD2 (6 bases). CDR1 and CDR2 from the germline V gene are SGHRS and YFSETQ. This CDR3 has 17 amino acids. The V end was cut by 0 bases, the J end by 2 bases, with 18 bases between. The variable domain in full, with the rest retrieved from reference TRBV5-1 and TRBJ2-7, is KAGVTQTPRYLIKTRGQQVTLSCSPISGHRSVSWYQQTPGQGLQFLFEYFSETQRNKGNFPGRFSGRQFSNSRSEMNVSTLELGDSALYLCASSLGPIGGKPYEQYFGPGTRLTVT.

This clonotype was counted only a few times. This sequence joins TRBV7-2 and TRBJ2-6, with 14 bases aligning to TRBD2. The CDR3 contains 20 residues. Germline V gene sequence: CDR1 SGHTA, CDR2 FQGNSA. V lost 0 bases to trimming and J lost 3 bases; unmatched junction nucleotides: 7. DNA of the CDR3: TGTGCCAGCAGCTTAGCCCTGGGACTAGCGGGGGCTTTTGGGGCCAACGTCCTGACTTTC. Translation gives CASSLALGLAGAFGANVLTF.

The chain couples TRBV12-3 or TRBV12-4 to TRBJ1-5, with D unresolved. CDR3 size: 13 residues. V was clipped by 5 bases and J by 8 bases, with 13 bases between them. CDR3 loop: CASSRRGPEPQHF. CDR3 coding DNA: TGTGCCAGCAGTCGACGCGGACCGGAGCCCCAGCATTTT.

A note on this clonotype: This is likely a read error, given that the CDR3 carries no conserved phenylalanine or tryptophan at its end. V is TRBV6-5 and J is TRBJ2-1, with TRBD1 identical over 8 bases. V lost 4 bases and J lost 4; bases outside the gene matches: 9. Germline lookup yields CDR1 MNHEY and CDR2 SVGAGI. The CDR3 consists of 16 residues. CDR3 nucleotide sequence: TGTGCCAGCAGTTTGTCGGCAGGGGGCACGTACAATGAGCAGTTCGTC. Its protein is CASSLSAGGTYNEQFV.